This T cell receptor beta chain is from a study of T cells in Graves' hyperthyroidism and ophthalmopathy. Amplified TCR beta CDR3 regions came from RNA transcripts. The HTBI set primed first-round TCR CDR3 RT-PCR. TCRdb used MiXCR to reprocess the multiplex PCR reads, holding one entry per CDR3 protein. The sample lists 550,000 to 700,000 distinct CDR3 sequences; about 15% were seen once. A Clinical Activity Score of at least 3, a NOSPECS grade of at least 4 and a duration under 3 months were recorded in the ophthalmopathy patients. CDR1 is MNHEY and CDR2 is SVGEGT in the germline V gene. The CDR3 totals 16 residues. With V trimmed by 6 bases and J by 2 bases, 7 bases remained unmatched. Study-level results: The model anticipated ophthalmopathy a median around six months pre-onset.

As for this clonotype: Its target is not known.

The sequencing input was blood. The V and J genes are TRBV6-2 or TRBV6-3 and TRBJ2-7; 13 nucleotides agree with TRBD2. The TCR originated in a middle-aged woman with Graves' ophthalmopathy. The DNA of the CDR3 is TGTGCCAGCAGAAGCCCGGGACTAGCGGGACCCTACGAGCAGTACTTC. It encodes CASRSPGLAGPYEQYF.